One sample yielded the 30 T cell receptor beta chains listed below, sequenced in a study of CD8+ T cells in alopecia areata. The treatment is: oral pan-JAK inhibitor, 5-10 mg twice daily. As the sequencing template, cDNA was produced by extracting RNA and reverse transcribing it. The assay was immunoSEQ multiplex PCR, and TCRdb's table has in-frame clones only and misses some. The sample shows about 260,000 clones, about 60% of them seen only once. Sequencing was performed on CD4+ T cells sorted from blood, taken at week 52, from a patient treated with tofacitinib. Receptors were obtained from a human donor with alopecia areata.

This clone was observed a few times. V gene TRBV27 combines with J gene TRBJ2-3; 11 nucleotides align to TRBD2. The CDR3 length is 15 residues. Trimming removed 2 bases from V and 5 bases from J; junction bases left unmatched: 3. Germline-derived CDR1 and CDR2 are MNHEY and SMNVEV (reference sequence). Here the CDR3 DNA reads TGTGCCAGCAGTTTACTAGCGGGGGGCCTAGATACGCAGTATTTT. This codes for CASSLLAGGLDTQYF.

This rearrangement joins TRBV29-1 to TRBJ2-1; 8 nucleotides match TRBD1. CDR3 length: 14 amino acids. The junction had 3 bases not matched to a gene; V was cut back by 5 bases and J by 0 bases. Germline lookup yields CDR1 SQVTM and CDR2 ANQGSEA. The CDR3 protein is CSVSDRGSYNEQFF. CDR3 sequence (DNA): TGCAGCGTTTCTGACAGGGGCTCCTACAATGAGCAGTTCTTC.

The count of this clone is one. The CDR3 loop reads CASSLWTPYSVEQYF. CDR3 in DNA: TGTGCCAGCAGCCTTTGGACACCGTATAGCGTGGAGCAGTACTTC. V is TRBV5-6 and J is TRBJ2-7, with D perhaps assigned TRBD1 or TRBD2 (5 bases each). Germline-derived CDR1 and CDR2 are SGHDT and YYEEEE. V was shortened by 4 bases and J by 7 bases, with 21 bases between the two germline ends. There are 15 residues in the CDR3.

The rearrangement links TRBV7-9 to TRBJ2-1, with TRBD1 matching 8 bases. V dropped 3 bases and J dropped 6; count of bases not matched to a gene: 7. The CDR3 loop spans 15 amino acids. The V gene's germline CDR1 is SEHNR and CDR2 FQNEAQ (reference sequence). The CDR3 here is CASSLRTGLFNEQFF. The DNA of the CDR3 is TGTGCCAGCAGCTTGCGGACAGGGCTCTTCAATGAGCAGTTCTTC.

The chain carries TRBV6-5 and TRBJ1-2; 7 nucleotides line up with TRBD1. Germline V gene data show CDR1 as MNHEY and CDR2 as SVGAGI. This CDR3 contains 15 residues. With V trimmed by 6 bases and J by 5 bases, 12 bases remained unmatched. This CDR3 is CASRTTRRGQYGYTF. For the CDR3, the DNA is TGTGCCAGCAGGACGACTCGGCGGGGACAGTATGGCTACACCTTC.

The chain carries TRBV11-3 and TRBJ2-6, with no clear D. Germline-derived CDR1 and CDR2 are SGHNT and YENEEA. CDR3 length: 13 residues. The ends were cut back, 2 bases at V and 2 bases at J, with 1 base in the middle. In nucleotides, the CDR3 is TGTGCCAGCAGCTTACCTGGGGCCAACGTCCTGACTTTC. Its translation: CASSLPGANVLTF.

As to this clone: The identical CDR3 is also encoded by other nucleotide sequences in the sample. This sequence joins TRBV15 and TRBJ1-5; possibly TRBD1 for D (6 bases). Trimming stripped 1 base from V and 2 bases from J, with 6 bases between. CDR1 LNHNV and CDR2 YYDKDF come from the germline V gene (reference sequence). The CDR3 totals 14 residues. The CDR3 here is CATSRGQGNQPQHF. Written as DNA, the CDR3 is TGTGCCACCAGCAGAGGACAGGGCAATCAGCCCCAGCATTTT.

The chain links TRBV5-4 to TRBJ2-1; possible D gene TRBD1, 5 bases. Germline values: CDR1 SGHNT, CDR2 YYREEE (reference sequence). This CDR3 region has 16 residues. Trimming left V 4 bases short and J 0 bases short, with 14 bases between. The CDR3 region has the DNA TGTGCCAGCAGCCCGCTGGACAAGAGCTCCTACAATGAGCAGTTCTTC. Its translation: CASSPLDKSSYNEQFF.

This clone showed up just a few times. The V gene is TRBV9, the J gene TRBJ2-1; TRBD2 aligns across 12 bases. CDR3 size: 15 residues. V lost 4 bases, J lost 5 bases, and 4 bases stayed unmatched. In germline, CDR1 is SGDLS, CDR2 YYNGEE. This CDR3 is CASSTRLAGDNEQFF. In DNA form, the CDR3 reads TGTGCCAGCAGCACCCGACTAGCGGGGGACAATGAGCAGTTCTTC.

This clone has only a few counts. Germline is not matched at one junction end, which may reflect a read error. The chain has TRBV7-7 and TRBJ2-5; 8 positions match TRBD2. This CDR3 has 17 residues. The germline V gene encodes CDR1 SSHAT and CDR2 FNYEAQ (reference sequence). CDR3: CASSLRGGQRGRETQYF. DNA of the CDR3: TGTGCTAGCAGCTTAAGAGGCGGCCAGCGGGGGCGAGAGACCCAGTACTTC.

A note on this clone: Additional DNA sequences in this sample encode the identical CDR3. The rearrangement joins TRBV30 to TRBJ2-6; D is ambiguous. V gave up 5 bases and J gave up 1 base, with 6 bases separating them. The CDR3 contains 13 residues. Germline CDR1 is GTSNPN and CDR2 is SVGIG (reference sequence). CDR3 sequence: CAWSVSGANVLTF. In DNA, the CDR3 is TGTGCCTGGTCCGTTTCTGGGGCCAACGTCCTGACTTTC.

The chain employs TRBV5-1 and TRBJ1-5, with D hard to call. The germline CDR1 and CDR2 sequences are SGHRS and YFSETQ. Trimming stripped 0 bases from V and 7 bases from J, with 8 bases between. The CDR3 has 13 amino acids. In nucleotides, the CDR3 is TGCGCCAGCAGCTTGGAGTGGAACCAGCCCCAGCATTTT. It is translated as CASSLEWNQPQHF.

This sequence joins TRBV10-3 and TRBJ1-2, with D maybe TRBD1 (6 bases). V was cut by 0 bases and J by 2 bases, with 7 bases left in between. Germline CDR1 ENHRY, CDR2 SYGVKD. CDR3 length: 14 residues. The CDR3 DNA reads TGTGCCATCAGTGAGTCCGGACAGAACTATGGCTACACCTTC. Translated: CAISESGQNYGYTF.

V gene TRBV7-2 combines with J gene TRBJ1-6; possibly TRBD1 for D (5 bases). The CDR3 totals 13 residues. Germline V gene data show CDR1 as SGHTA and CDR2 as FQGNSA. Deletions cut 3 bases from V and 7 bases from J, with 7 bases between. The DNA for the CDR3 is TGTGCCAGCAGCTTCGGGGGGAATTCACCCCTCCACTTT. Encoded protein: CASSFGGNSPLHF.

The chain employs TRBV30 and TRBJ2-2; D possibly matches TRBD1 or TRBD2 (5 bases each). The germline gives CDR1 GTSNPN, CDR2 SVGIG (reference sequence). V dropped 3 bases and J dropped 3 bases, with 17 bases sitting between them. There are 16 residues in the CDR3. CDR3: CAWRYGTSGYTGELFF. The CDR3, as DNA: TGTGCCTGGAGATACGGGACGTCGGGCTACACCGGGGAGCTGTTTTTT.

This sequence joins TRBV23-1 and TRBJ1-4; D might be TRBD1 (5 bases). Being an ORF, TRBV23-1 has a function that is uncertain. V was shortened by 0 bases and J by 6 bases, with 5 bases between the two germline ends. This CDR3 is 13 amino acids long. The CDR3 is CASSQSGDEKLFF. CDR3 in DNA: TGCGCCAGCAGTCAATCGGGGGATGAAAAACTGTTTTTT.

This rearrangement joins TRBV29-1 to TRBJ1-1; TRBD1 might be the D (5 bases). Germline loops: CDR1 SQVTM, CDR2 ANQGSEA. This CDR3 is 10 amino acids long. CDR3 DNA sequence: TGCGGCGGGGCGAACACTGAAGCTTTCTTT. This translates into CGGANTEAFF.

DNA for the CDR3: TGCGCCAGCAGCCAAGGGCTAGCGGGGTTCAAACGAGACATTCAGTACTTC. Translation: CASSQGLAGFKRDIQYF. The chain is built from TRBV4-1 and TRBJ2-4, with 9 bases identical to TRBD2. Per the germline V gene, CDR1 is MGHRA and CDR2 is YSYEKL. This CDR3 has 17 amino acids. V trimming: 1 base; J trimming: 8 bases; junction bases outside the gene matches: 12.

A few counts support this clone. The V and J genes are TRBV11-2 and TRBJ1-1, with TRBD1 identical over 8 bases. The CDR3 has 14 amino acids. With 5 bases clipped from V and 1 base from J, the junction kept 3 bases outside the gene matches. Germline V gene lookup returns CDR1 SGHAT and CDR2 FQNNGV. The CDR3 is CASSEGQENTEAFF. Written as DNA, the CDR3 is TGTGCCAGCAGCGAGGGACAGGAGAACACTGAAGCTTTCTTT.

The gene calls are TRBV5-4 and TRBJ2-1; D is undetermined. Looked up from germline, CDR1 is SGHNT and CDR2 is YYREEE (reference sequence). Trimming stripped 7 bases from V and 5 bases from J, with 7 bases between. The CDR3 spans 11 residues. The CDR3 DNA sequence: TGTGCCAGCGGCAAGGACAATGAGCAGTTCTTC. It yields the protein CASGKDNEQFF. The whole variable domain, remainder taken from reference TRBV5-4 and TRBJ2-1, is ETGVTQSPTHLIKTRGQQVTLRCSSQSGHNTVSWYQQALGQGPQFIFQYYREEENGRGNFPPRFSGLQFPNYSSELNVNALELDDSALYLCASGKDNEQFFGPGTRLTVL.

The V call is TRBV15, the J call TRBJ2-1, with 7 positions matching TRBD2. J was trimmed by 9 bases and V by 1 base; bases with no gene match: 12. Germline V CDR1 and CDR2: LNHNV, YYDKDF (reference sequence). The CDR3 totals 16 residues. The DNA of the CDR3 is TGTGCCACCAGCAGAGGGGCGGGGGAAAGTATCGTTGAGCAGTTCTTC. This translates into CATSRGAGESIVEQFF.

This clone showed up just a few times. The V gene is TRBV29-1, the J gene TRBJ2-2; 11 bases are shared with TRBD2. V dropped 3 bases and J dropped 5; count of bases not matched to a gene: 5. The CDR3 consists of 15 residues. Germline V lookup: CDR1 SQVTM, CDR2 ANQGSEA. The CDR3 here is CSVDASGGQTGELFF. The CDR3 DNA reads as TGCAGCGTTGACGCTAGCGGGGGGCAGACCGGGGAGCTGTTTTTT.

The chain joins TRBV5-1 to TRBJ2-1; D is ambiguous. From germline, CDR1 is SGHRS and CDR2 YFSETQ. This CDR3 has 14 amino acids. Trimming removed 4 bases at V and 5 bases at J, with 13 bases between. Here the CDR3 DNA reads TGCGCCAGCAGCCCAGGACCACCTAACAATGAGCAGTTCTTC. Amino acids: CASSPGPPNNEQFF.

This sequence joins TRBV7-2 and TRBJ1-5, with D unresolved. V was shortened by 1 base and J by 3 bases, with 7 bases between the two germline ends. Germline CDR1 reads SGHTA; CDR2 reads FQGNSA. This CDR3 has 14 amino acids. The CDR3 DNA sequence: TGTGCCAGCAGCTTAGATGGCCCCAATCAGCCCCAGCATTTT. Its protein product is CASSLDGPNQPQHF.

The chain joins TRBV27 to TRBJ1-5, with D possibly matching TRBD1 (5 bases). V lost 6 bases and J 6 bases, leaving 24 bases between the germline ends. Germline V gene lookup returns CDR1 MNHEY and CDR2 SMNVEV (reference sequence). CDR3 size: 17 residues. In nucleotides, the CDR3 is TGTGCCAGCAGCCACCTATTTCGAGGGGCGCCCGGTCAGCCCCAGCATTTT. Translation: CASSHLFRGAPGQPQHF.

This clone has just a few counts. This rearrangement joins TRBV7-6 to TRBJ2-3, with TRBD2 identical over 11 bases. Germline V CDR1 and CDR2: SGHVS, FNYEAQ. The CDR3 contains 17 residues. V shed 5 bases and J 9 bases; nucleotides not matched to a gene: 16. The DNA of the CDR3 is TGTGCCAGCAGCCCTAGCGGGGGGATGGGTGCACAAGAGACGCAGTATTTT. Encoded protein: CASSPSGGMGAQETQYF.

As to this clone: Other DNA sequences from this sample encode an identical CDR3 as well. The V and J genes are TRBV6-5 and TRBJ2-7; D not certain. V shed 3 bases and J shed 0 bases, with 9 bases lying between them. Per germline, CDR1 MNHEY and CDR2 SVGAGI. The CDR3 runs 14 residues. DNA of the CDR3: TGTGCCAGCAGTTATTCCGGCAGCTCCTACGAGCAGTACTTC. As protein: CASSYSGSSYEQYF.

The chain joins TRBV19 to TRBJ2-5, with D unclear. The CDR3 runs 11 residues. V lost 9 bases and J 3 bases, leaving 8 bases between the germline ends. Germline CDR1 and CDR2: LNHDA and SQIVND (reference sequence). For the CDR3, the DNA is TGTGCCAGCACATCCAAAGAGACCCAGTACTTC. This gives the protein CASTSKETQYF.

About this clone itself: The same CDR3 also results from other DNA sequences found in this sample. The V and J genes are TRBV14 and TRBJ1-1; D is unclear. Germline V gene sequence: CDR1 SGHDN, CDR2 FVKESK. V lost 0 bases and J lost 5, with 7 bases in between. The CDR3 runs to 13 residues. In nucleotides, the CDR3 is TGTGCCAGCAGCCAAGAAGTGGGGACTGAAGCTTTCTTT. Translating gives CASSQEVGTEAFF.

The chain carries TRBV18 and TRBJ2-7, with D maybe TRBD1 (5 bases). Trimming pared 8 bases from V and 5 bases from J, leaving 13 bases between. Germline assignment: CDR1 KGHSH and CDR2 LQKENI. The CDR3 covers 12 residues. In DNA form, the CDR3 reads TGTGCCAGCCAGGCCCCACAGGACGAGCAGTACTTC. This gives the protein CASQAPQDEQYF.